Listed below are T cell receptor beta chains from one sample, sequenced in a study of cytomegalovirus exposure and HLA in healthy donors. Assay used: immunoSEQ multiplex PCR; TCRdb lists only in-frame clones, some missing. The sample records around 82,000 clones, around 76% being singletons. The sample consisted of PBMCs. The origin of the receptors is a male donor in good health and CMV-seropositive. The CDR3 runs from the conserved cysteine through the conserved F or W. D genes are given only for firm matches. A row's size may be missing; if present it is once, few, many or a size class.

J | D | size | V | CDR3 | DNA
TRBJ1-2 | TRBD1 | - | TRBV6-5 | CASSSGTGGYWGGYTF | TGTGCCAGCAGTTCCGGGACAGGGGGATATTGGGGTGGCTACACCTTC
TRBJ2-2 | TRBD1 | - | TRBV5-1 | CASSFTGGEGTGELFF | TGCGCCAGCAGCTTTACAGGGGGCGAGGGCACCGGGGAGCTGTTTTTT
TRBJ2-7 | - | - | TRBV15 | CATSRVPGSNEQYF | TGTGCCACCAGCAGAGTCCCAGGGTCTAACGAGCAGTACTTC
TRBJ1-2 | TRBD1 | - | TRBV5-4 | CASSRGGGGQGVFYGYTF | TGTGCCAGCAGCCGGGGGGGAGGGGGACAGGGCGTCTTCTATGGCTACACCTTC
TRBJ1-4 | - | - | TRBV9 | CASSVGRAAGEKLFF | TGTGCCAGCAGCGTAGGGAGGGCTGCTGGGGAAAAACTGTTTTTT
TRBJ1-1 | TRBD1 | - | TRBV4-1 | CASSQGLGTGLYTEAFF | TGCGCCAGCAGCCAAGGTCTCGGGACAGGATTATATACTGAAGCTTTCTTT
TRBJ2-5 | - | - | TRBV28 | CASSLIGWPRAQYF | TGTGCCAGCAGTTTAATCGGCTGGCCGAGGGCCCAGTACTTC
TRBJ1-1 | - | - | TRBV18 | CASSPETGLDTEAFF | TGTGCCAGCTCACCAGAAACAGGATTGGACACTGAAGCTTTCTTT
TRBJ2-5 | - | once | TRBV12-5 | CASGSGAVRGETQYF | TGTGCTAGTGGTTCTGGGGCGGTCCGTGGCGAGACCCAGTACTTC
TRBJ1-1 | TRBD1 | once | TRBV5-5 | CASSSTGQNTEAFF | TGTGCCAGCAGCTCGACAGGGCAGAACACTGAAGCTTTCTTT
TRBJ1-6 | - | - | TRBV7-8 | CASRVQGDSPLHF | TGTGCCAGCAGGGTTCAAGGAGATTCACCCCTCCACTTT
TRBJ1-1 | - | - | TRBV2 | CASSQNEAFF | TGTGCCAGCAGCCAGAATGAAGCTTTCTTT
TRBJ1-4 | - | - | TRBV30 | CAWSPRGIWGEKLFF | TGTGCCTGGAGTCCCCGGGGGATTTGGGGGGAAAAACTGTTTTTT
TRBJ1-1 | - | - | TRBV12-5 | CASGLDRGLVNRDTEAFF | TGTGCTAGTGGTTTGGATAGGGGACTCGTAAATAGGGACACTGAAGCTTTCTTT
TRBJ2-2 | TRBD2 | - | TRBV19 | CASSTVASGSKTGELFF | TGTGCCAGTAGTACGGTAGCTAGCGGGAGTAAAACCGGGGAGCTGTTTTTT
TRBJ2-5 | - | - | TRBV6-5 | CASNRRGIETQYF | TGTGCCTCCAATCGAAGGGGGATTGAGACCCAGTACTTC
TRBJ1-2 | - | - | TRBV18 | CASSPGTQDGYTF | TGTGCCAGCTCCCCCGGGACTCAAGATGGCTACACCTTC
TRBJ1-3 | - | - | TRBV5-4 | CASSHQKGVSGNTIYF | TGTGCCAGCAGCCACCAAAAGGGAGTCTCTGGAAACACCATATATTTT
TRBJ2-3 | TRBD2 | - | TRBV4-2 | CASSQGTSEDTQYF | TGTGCCAGCAGCCAAGGGACTAGTGAAGATACGCAGTATTTT
TRBJ2-2 | - | - | TRBV16 | CASSQQFRELFF | TGTGCCAGCAGCCAACAGTTCCGGGAGCTGTTTTTT
TRBJ2-3 | - | - | TRBV2 | CADPIPGGTQYF | TGTGCCGACCCAATTCCCGGGGGAACGCAGTATTTT
TRBJ2-5 | TRBD2 | - | TRBV11-2 | CASSPYTRGEEYF | TGTGCCAGCAGCCCATATACTCGGGGGGAAGAGTACTTC
TRBJ1-5 | - | - | TRBV4-1 | CASSPHQDSNQPQHF | TGCGCCAGCAGCCCGCACCAGGATAGCAATCAGCCCCAGCATTTT
TRBJ1-5 | TRBD1 | - | TRBV5-1 | CASSPAGQFNQPQHF | TGCGCCAGCAGCCCCGCGGGACAGTTCAATCAGCCCCAGCATTTT
TRBJ2-7 | - | - | TRBV27 | CASSSGGASHEQYF | TGTGCCAGCAGTTCGGGGGGCGCGTCCCACGAGCAGTACTTC